This is a list of T cell receptor beta chains from one sample in a study of T cell responses to AZD1222 COVID-19 vaccine. The method was immunoSEQ multiplex PCR; TCRdb's version includes in-frame clones alone and lacks a portion of them. The sample yields about 180,000 clones, around 91% seen once. Sequencing was performed on peripheral blood, taken on day 0 of AZD1222 vaccination. Receptors originate from an adult in good health. Both conserved end residues are part of each CDR3. Fields, in order: D gene, J gene, clone size, V gene, CDR3 DNA, CDR3 protein. A D gene is named only where the DNA matches it firmly. Size is stated for part of the rows, as once, few or many counts, or as a class when the clone is expanded.

-	TRBJ1-6	-	TRBV2	TGTGCCAGCAGTGAGGACAGCCTCTATAATTCACCCCTCCACTTT	CASSEDSLYNSPLHF
-	TRBJ1-5	-	TRBV7-9	TGTGCCAGCAGCTTAAGTGGGTGGGGCAATCAGCCCCAGCATTTT	CASSLSGWGNQPQHF
-	TRBJ2-7	-	TRBV21-1	TGTGCCAGCAGCAAAGATCCAGGGATTGTGGGAAACCCTTCCTACGAGCAGTACTTC	CASSKDPGIVGNPSYEQYF
TRBD1	TRBJ2-1	-	TRBV5-1	TGCGCCAGCAGCTCGCCTAACAGGGGGGAGCAGTTCTTC	CASSSPNRGEQFF
-	TRBJ2-7	-	TRBV5-4	TGTGCCATTGCGGACAGCACCGAGCAGTACTTC	CAIADSTEQYF
-	TRBJ2-7	-	TRBV5-1	TGCGCCAGCAGCTTGGGCTGGGGGGACAGCACCTACGAGCAGTACTTC	CASSLGWGDSTYEQYF
-	TRBJ2-5	-	TRBV15	TGTGCCACTGGAAGCAGAGGGTCCTTGGAGACCCAGTACTTC	CATGSRGSLETQYF
TRBD1	TRBJ1-2	-	TRBV29-1	TGCAGCGTTGGGCAACAGGGGGCTAACTATGGCTACACCTTC	CSVGQQGANYGYTF
-	TRBJ2-5	-	TRBV30	TGTGCCTGGAGTGTGGGGGGGCGCGAGACCCAGTACTTC	CAWSVGGRETQYF
-	TRBJ2-2	-	TRBV11-3	TGTGCCAGCAGCCAGGGACCGTCGGTCACCGGGGAGCTGTTTTTT	CASSQGPSVTGELFF
TRBD1	TRBJ1-6	-	TRBV7-9	TGTGCCAGCAGCCGGGGACAGATTAATTCACCCCTCCACTTT	CASSRGQINSPLHF
-	TRBJ1-5	-	TRBV7-2	TGTGCCAGCAGCTTACTACAGGGATTTTATCAGCCCCAGCATTTT	CASSLLQGFYQPQHF
TRBD1	TRBJ2-3	-	TRBV4-1	TGCGCCAGCAGCCAAGAGGGGACAGGGGTGTTAACGCAGTATTTT	CASSQEGTGVLTQYF
-	TRBJ1-5	-	TRBV10-3	TGTGCCATCAGTGAGTCATTGGCCGGGTACAATAGCAATCAGCCCCAGCATTTT	CAISESLAGYNSNQPQHF
-	TRBJ1-6	-	TRBV2	TGTGCCAGCACCGGAGACTCCTATAATTCACCCCTCCACTTT	CASTGDSYNSPLHF
-	TRBJ1-1	-	TRBV9	TGTGCCAGCAGCGTAGTAGGTGGGGGCACTGAAGCTTTCTTT	CASSVVGGGTEAFF
-	TRBJ2-4	-	TRBV5-4	TGTGCCAGCAGCTTGGAAGCGGGGACAGGAAACATTCAGTACTTC	CASSLEAGTGNIQYF
-	TRBJ1-6	-	TRBV30	TGTGCCTGGAGTGTACTAAGCAGGGACGGTTCACCCCTCCACTTT	CAWSVLSRDGSPLHF
-	TRBJ1-2	-	TRBV3-1/TRBV3-2	TGTGCCAGCAGCCAAGACCGACAGCTCTGGTATGGCTACACCTTC	CASSQDRQLWYGYTF
TRBD1	TRBJ1-3	-	TRBV7-8	TGTGCCAGCAGCTTAGAGGACAGGGAGGATGGAAACACCATATATTTT	CASSLEDREDGNTIYF
-	TRBJ2-7	-	TRBV30	TGTGCCCTCGACACCGGTGCCTACGAGCAGTACTTC	CALDTGAYEQYF
TRBD1	TRBJ2-5	-	TRBV5-1	TGCGCCAGCAGCGATCCCACCCAGGGGGCGCGTCAAGAGACCCAGTACTTC	CASSDPTQGARQETQYF
TRBD1	TRBJ1-4	-	TRBV5-1	TGCGCCAGCAGCGGCATGACAGGGGGGAATGAAAAACTGTTTTTT	CASSGMTGGNEKLFF
-	TRBJ1-6	-	TRBV4-1	TGCGCCAGCAGCCAAGGGCGGGTCAGGGACGTTCATTCACCCCTCCACTTT	CASSQGRVRDVHSPLHF
-	TRBJ2-3	-	TRBV7-8	TGTGCCAGCATCGCCTCCCCCGTGACAGATACGCAGTATTTT	CASIASPVTDTQYF
TRBD1	TRBJ2-7	-	TRBV5-4	TGTGCCAGCAGCGGACAGGGTAACTACGAGCAGTACTTC	CASSGQGNYEQYF
-	TRBJ2-2	-	TRBV10-2	TGCGCCAGCCGGGGAGAGGCCGGGGAGCTGTTTTTT	CASRGEAGELFF
-	TRBJ2-7	-	TRBV9	TGTGCCAGCAGCCAGGGCGGCAACTACGAGCAGTACTTC	CASSQGGNYEQYF
-	TRBJ1-1	once	TRBV21-1	TGTGCCAGCAGCAAAGCACGTCGTGGGGGGCAAATGAACACTGAAGCTTTCTTT	CASSKARRGGQMNTEAFF
-	TRBJ2-7	-	TRBV7-9	TGTGCCAGCAGCTTACAGGGTACCTACGAGCAGTACTTC	CASSLQGTYEQYF
-	TRBJ1-6	once	TRBV7-3	TGTGCCAGCAGCTTATCCGGGGCCCGGTCTAATTCACCCCTCCACTTT	CASSLSGARSNSPLHF
-	TRBJ1-1	once	TRBV4-1	TGCGCCAGCAGCCCGACGGGGGGTGGAACTGAAGCTTTCTTT	CASSPTGGGTEAFF
TRBD1	TRBJ1-5	-	TRBV6-6	TGTGCCAGCACGACAGGGGCTAGCAATCAGCCCCAGCATTTT	CASTTGASNQPQHF
-	TRBJ2-1	once	TRBV12-3/TRBV12-4	TGTGCCAGCAGGCTGGGCAATGAGCAGTTCTTC	CASRLGNEQFF
TRBD1	TRBJ1-2	-	TRBV2	TGTGCCAGCAGTGCGGGACAGCGGTATGGCTACACCTTC	CASSAGQRYGYTF
TRBD2	TRBJ2-3	-	TRBV6-1	TGTGCCAGCAGTGTAGGCGGGGGGGCCGCAGATACGCAGTATTTT	CASSVGGGAADTQYF
-	TRBJ1-1	many	TRBV10-1	TGCGCCAGCAGCTGGGGTTCGAACACTGAAGCTTTCTTT	CASSWGSNTEAFF
-	TRBJ1-2	-	TRBV7-7	TGTGCTAGCAGCCCGGGGGGCCGTCTCAAATATGGCTACACCTTC	CASSPGGRLKYGYTF
TRBD1	TRBJ1-5	once	TRBV19	TGTGCCAGTAGGGACAGGAGCAATCAGCCCCAGCATTTT	CASRDRSNQPQHF
TRBD1	TRBJ1-2	-	TRBV3-1/TRBV3-2	TGTGCCAGCAGCCTTGCTCGTCGGACAGGGGTAGGTGGCTACACCTTC	CASSLARRTGVGGYTF
TRBD1	TRBJ2-6	-	TRBV5-1	TGCGCCAGCAGCCGGACAGGGCGGGCCTCTGGGGCCAACGTCCTGACTTTC	CASSRTGRASGANVLTF
-	TRBJ1-1	-	TRBV19	TGTGCCAGTAGTATACAGGGAATGAACACTGAAGCTTTCTTT	CASSIQGMNTEAFF
-	TRBJ1-1	-	TRBV6-2/TRBV6-3	TGTGCCAGCAGTGTCCCCGGCTCGAACACTGAAGCTTTCTTT	CASSVPGSNTEAFF
-	TRBJ1-5	once	TRBV19	TGTGCCAGTAGTCGGACAGTACTTAGCAATCAGCCCCAGCATTTT	CASSRTVLSNQPQHF
-	TRBJ2-7	-	TRBV27	TGTGCCAGCAGTTCGCAATTTTTTTCCTACGAGCAGTACTTC	CASSSQFFSYEQYF
TRBD1	TRBJ2-6	-	TRBV18	TGTGCCAGCTCACGTTCGACAGGGGGAAGCTCTGGGGCCAACGTCCTGACTTTC	CASSRSTGGSSGANVLTF
-	TRBJ2-7	-	TRBV7-9	TGTGCCAGCAGCCCTGGGACAGAGCAGTACTTC	CASSPGTEQYF
TRBD1	TRBJ1-5	once	TRBV28	TGTGCCAGCAGTAAATGGGGGACAGGGGCCTTCAATCAGCCCCAGCATTTT	CASSKWGTGAFNQPQHF
-	TRBJ1-1	-	TRBV7-3	TGTGCCAGCAGCTTAAAGGGGGGGACTGAAGCTTTCTTT	CASSLKGGTEAFF
TRBD1	TRBJ2-5	-	TRBV2	TGTGCCAGCAGAGGATTGACAGGGGGCGTTGAAACCCAGTACTTC	CASRGLTGGVETQYF
-	TRBJ1-5	-	TRBV6-2/TRBV6-3	TGTGCCAGCAGTTACCTCCTGGGTAATCAGCCCCAGCATTTT	CASSYLLGNQPQHF
TRBD2	TRBJ2-5	-	TRBV6-5	TGTGCCAGCAGTTACTTGCGGGGGGGCGGGGAGACCCAGTACTTC	CASSYLRGGGETQYF
TRBD1	TRBJ1-5	few	TRBV10-3	TGTGCCATAAGGACAGGGAAAGATCAGCCCCAGCATTTT	CAIRTGKDQPQHF
TRBD1	TRBJ2-7	-	TRBV23-1	TGCGCCAGCAGTCCCAAGACGGACAGGGGGATCAACGAGCAGTACTTC	CASSPKTDRGINEQYF
TRBD1	TRBJ1-1	-	TRBV30	TGTGCCTGGGGGACAGGGGGGTTGAACACTGAAGCTTTCTTT	CAWGTGGLNTEAFF
-	TRBJ1-6	few	TRBV14	TGTGCCAGCAGCACAGGGAGGAGTAATTCACCCCTCCACTTT	CASSTGRSNSPLHF
-	TRBJ2-1	-	TRBV5-1	TGCGCCAGCAGCTTGGTCTTAGTTGCCCACAATGAGCAGTTCTTC	CASSLVLVAHNEQFF
TRBD1	TRBJ2-7	-	TRBV6-5	TGTGCCAGCAGGTCCGGGACAGGGGAGGCCGAGCAGTACTTC	CASRSGTGEAEQYF
-	TRBJ2-7	-	TRBV13	TGTGCCAGCAGTGAGGAGCGGGCGTTCTACGAGCAGTACTTC	CASSEERAFYEQYF